One sample yielded the 3 T cell receptor beta chains listed below, sequenced in a study of T cell repertoires in cytomegalovirus infection. MiXCR, applied by TCRdb to the reads, yields one record per CDR3 protein. The table has hundreds of thousands of distinct CDR3 sequences, around 31% seen once; the top ten hold over 15%. No antigen has been identified for these receptors. The input for sequencing was cultured PBMCs, taken from culture after CMV antigen stimulation. These TCRs come from a human donor in good health (CMV status not recorded). Some clones in this sample may be carry-over from other donors' samples.

This clonotype was seen a handful of times. This chain uses TRBV12-3 or TRBV12-4 with TRBJ1-3; D not resolved. The CDR3 consists of 13 residues. Trimming removed 1 base at V and 8 bases at J, with 9 bases between. This CDR3 is CASSLDQLDTIYF. For the CDR3, the DNA is TGTGCCAGCAGTTTAGACCAGTTGGACACCATATATTTT.

Many counts were recorded for this clonotype. The J gene is TRBJ1-1, the V gene TRBV7-2, with D unresolved. Trimming took 2 bases from V and 0 from J, leaving 10 bases between them. This CDR3 comprises 15 residues. Germline assignment: CDR1 SGHTA and CDR2 FQGNSA. Here the CDR3 reads CASSLTPPVNTEAFF. CDR3 nucleotides: TGTGCCAGCAGCTTAACCCCGCCAGTGAACACTGAAGCTTTCTTT.

The V call is TRBV19, the J call TRBJ2-1; 9 nucleotides line up with TRBD2. CDR3 length: 15 amino acids. Germline CDR1 reads LNHDA; CDR2 reads SQIVND (reference sequence). V was clipped by 3 bases and J by 8 bases; unmatched bases: 8. The CDR3 region is CASSIFAGGPYEQFF. The CDR3 DNA reads TGTGCCAGTAGTATTTTTGCGGGGGGGCCGTATGAGCAGTTCTTC.